This T cell receptor (beta chain) stems from a study of long-term antiretroviral therapy in people with HIV. Study-level findings and limits: The blood, collected between about 2004 and 2017, was possibly taken under older ART regimens. Information on adherence, resistance and therapy changes was unavailable.

Turning to this clone: No antigen is known for it.

CDR1 and CDR2 (germline): SGHVS, FNYEAQ. The CDR3 contains 15 residues. Unmatched junction bases numbered 10, after V lost 6 bases and J lost 4 bases. At survey level, the immunoSEQ assay was run in its v3.0 version. TCRdb's table, derived via immunoSEQ multiplex PCR, lists solely in-frame clones and lacks some. Altogether 25,000 to 35,000 clones are present, roughly 96% being singletons, with the ten largest covering about 8%. Every one of the donors gave at least one pre-ART PBMC sample and at least two post-ART PBMC samples. The material sequenced was unsorted PBMCs, taken 5.3 years after starting antiretroviral therapy. This TCR came from a man aged 30 to 39 with HIV. This chain connects TRBV7-6 to TRBJ2-7; TRBD2 aligns across 9 bases. This CDR3 reads CASRSHSGSGYEQYF. CDR3 bases: TGTGCCAGCAGAAGTCATAGCGGGAGTGGGTACGAGCAGTACTTC.